This T cell receptor beta chain originates from a study of blood T cells in healthy people across ages. The authors ran a second PCR of roughly 6 to 11 cycles using a sample-barcoded 5' primer and a J-beta primer mix. From the 5' RACE reads, TCRdb called clonotypes with MiXCR, one entry per CDR3 protein. Here the sample spans over 1,500,000 distinct CDR3 sequences, 39% being singletons. Germline V gene sequence: CDR1 GTSNPN, CDR2 SVGIG (reference sequence). This CDR3 has 10 amino acids. This TCR was sampled from a human donor in good health. The J gene is TRBJ2-5, the V gene TRBV30, with D unresolved. The J call may be wrong; the DNA end is better matched by TRBJ2-7. Sequencing was done on a sample of blood. CDR3 in DNA: TGTGCCTGGAGTAGACACGAGCAGTACTTC. Translation: CAWSRHEQYF.